The rows below give T cell receptor beta chains drawn from one sample of a study of control samples from healthy donors and cancer patients. Sequencing used immunoSEQ multiplex PCR; TCRdb keeps in-frame clones, though not all of them. This table has some 79,000 clones, 70% to 90% appearing once. The sample consisted of blood. The receptors were sampled from a man aged 45 to 65 in good health. The CDR3 runs from the conserved cysteine through the conserved F or W. The order of the fields is J gene, D gene, clone size, V gene, CDR3 DNA, CDR3 protein. D genes are given only for firm matches. Only some rows state a clone size, as once, few, many or a class for expanded clones.

j_gene: TRBJ2-4; d_gene: NA; abundance: NA; v_gene: TRBV7-2; CDR3nt: TGTGCCAGCAGCCTTCAGGACACGGGCATTCAGTACTTC; CDR3aa: CASSLQDTGIQYF
j_gene: TRBJ1-3; d_gene: TRBD1; abundance: NA; v_gene: TRBV7-9; CDR3nt: TGTGCCAGCAGCCCGAAGGGGGCGCGAGGAAACACCATATATTTT; CDR3aa: CASSPKGARGNTIYF
j_gene: TRBJ1-3; d_gene: NA; abundance: NA; v_gene: TRBV12-3/TRBV12-4; CDR3nt: TGTGCCAGCGGCCCTAATACTAGAAACACCATATATTTT; CDR3aa: CASGPNTRNTIYF
j_gene: TRBJ1-3; d_gene: NA; abundance: NA; v_gene: TRBV7-2; CDR3nt: TGTGCCAGCAGCTTGGACCCGAGCTCTGGAAACACCATATATTTT; CDR3aa: CASSLDPSSGNTIYF
j_gene: TRBJ2-5; d_gene: NA; abundance: NA; v_gene: TRBV27; CDR3nt: TGTGCCAGCAGGCAGGGTATCGAGACCCAGTACTTC; CDR3aa: CASRQGIETQYF
j_gene: TRBJ1-2; d_gene: NA; abundance: few; v_gene: TRBV14; CDR3nt: TGTGCCAGCAGCCAAGGAAATCGGATTACCGCCGGCTACACCTTC; CDR3aa: CASSQGNRITAGYTF
j_gene: TRBJ2-7; d_gene: TRBD2; abundance: NA; v_gene: TRBV11-2; CDR3nt: TGTGCCAGCAGCTTAGGGGGGACTAGCGGGGGCACGCAGTACTTC; CDR3aa: CASSLGGTSGGTQYF
j_gene: TRBJ2-2; d_gene: NA; abundance: NA; v_gene: TRBV2; CDR3nt: TGTGCCAGCAGTGTAGACAGCACCGGGGAGCTGTTTTTT; CDR3aa: CASSVDSTGELFF
j_gene: TRBJ1-4; d_gene: TRBD1; abundance: once; v_gene: TRBV11-2; CDR3nt: TGTGCCAGCAGCTTAGACGGGACAGGGAATGAAAAACTGTTTTTT; CDR3aa: CASSLDGTGNEKLFF
j_gene: TRBJ1-6; d_gene: NA; abundance: NA; v_gene: TRBV5-6; CDR3nt: TGTGCCAGCGCTGTCTTTGGACGCACCGCGGGGAATTCACCCCTCCACTTT; CDR3aa: CASAVFGRTAGNSPLHF
j_gene: TRBJ2-2; d_gene: NA; abundance: NA; v_gene: TRBV5-6; CDR3nt: TGTGCCAGCAGCTCGGGACTCGGTACCGGGGAGCTGTTTTTT; CDR3aa: CASSSGLGTGELFF
j_gene: TRBJ1-4; d_gene: TRBD1; abundance: NA; v_gene: TRBV30; CDR3nt: TGTGCCTGGAGCGAGACAGGGGGCGGAAAACTGTTTTTT; CDR3aa: CAWSETGGGKLFF
j_gene: TRBJ1-5; d_gene: NA; abundance: NA; v_gene: TRBV30; CDR3nt: TGTGCCTGGAGTCAGGGTGTAAGGCAGCCCCAGCATTTT; CDR3aa: CAWSQGVRQPQHF
j_gene: TRBJ1-2; d_gene: NA; abundance: NA; v_gene: TRBV6-2/TRBV6-3; CDR3nt: TGTGCCAGCAGTTTGGGGTATGGCTACACCTTC; CDR3aa: CASSLGYGYTF
j_gene: TRBJ1-1; d_gene: TRBD1; abundance: NA; v_gene: TRBV3-1/TRBV3-2; CDR3nt: TGTGCCAGCAGCCACACAGGGGGGGGCACTGAAGCTTTCTTT; CDR3aa: CASSHTGGGTEAFF
j_gene: TRBJ2-7; d_gene: NA; abundance: NA; v_gene: TRBV4-3; CDR3nt: TGCGCCAGCAGCCAAGGTTATGGGGATCTCCACGAGCAGTACTTC; CDR3aa: CASSQGYGDLHEQYF
j_gene: TRBJ2-6; d_gene: NA; abundance: few; v_gene: TRBV29-1; CDR3nt: TGCAGCGTTGAAGCCCCTAGCCGCCCCAGCTCTGGGGCCAACGTCCTGACTTTC; CDR3aa: CSVEAPSRPSSGANVLTF
j_gene: TRBJ1-4; d_gene: NA; abundance: NA; v_gene: TRBV7-8; CDR3nt: TGTGCCAGCAGCTTAGACCAGGGTGGGAATGAAAAACTGTTTTTT; CDR3aa: CASSLDQGGNEKLFF
j_gene: TRBJ1-6; d_gene: TRBD1; abundance: NA; v_gene: TRBV6-5; CDR3nt: TGTGCCAGCAGACCCGGGACAGGGGCATCACCCCTCCACTTT; CDR3aa: CASRPGTGASPLHF
j_gene: TRBJ1-2; d_gene: NA; abundance: NA; v_gene: TRBV12-5; CDR3nt: TGTGCTAGTGGCCCGTATGGGACTTCCTCGTCGGGCTACACCTTC; CDR3aa: CASGPYGTSSSGYTF
j_gene: TRBJ2-3; d_gene: TRBD2; abundance: NA; v_gene: TRBV18; CDR3nt: TGTGCCAGCTCACCAAATCCTAGCGGGGGTACAGATACGCAGTATTTT; CDR3aa: CASSPNPSGGTDTQYF
j_gene: TRBJ2-1; d_gene: NA; abundance: NA; v_gene: TRBV3-1/TRBV3-2; CDR3nt: TGTGCCAGCAGCCAAGATTGGACTGGCTCCTACAATGAGCAGTTCTTC; CDR3aa: CASSQDWTGSYNEQFF
j_gene: TRBJ2-3; d_gene: NA; abundance: NA; v_gene: TRBV3-1/TRBV3-2; CDR3nt: TGTGCCAGCAGCCGCCCCGGGGGCCCCACAGATACGCAGTATTTT; CDR3aa: CASSRPGGPTDTQYF
j_gene: TRBJ1-3; d_gene: TRBD1; abundance: NA; v_gene: TRBV5-4; CDR3nt: TGTGCCAGCAGCCCCACTCCGGGACAGGGGGCTTCTGGAAACACCATATATTTT; CDR3aa: CASSPTPGQGASGNTIYF
j_gene: TRBJ1-4; d_gene: NA; abundance: once; v_gene: TRBV3-1/TRBV3-2; CDR3nt: TGTGCCAGCAGCCAAGAATTATACGAAAAACTGTTTTTT; CDR3aa: CASSQELYEKLFF
j_gene: TRBJ2-7; d_gene: NA; abundance: NA; v_gene: TRBV18; CDR3nt: TGTGCCAGCTCCCGCGACGACCGGGGAACCTACGAGCAGTACTTC; CDR3aa: CASSRDDRGTYEQYF
j_gene: TRBJ1-1; d_gene: NA; abundance: NA; v_gene: TRBV5-1; CDR3nt: TGCGCCAGCACCCCGGAGGCAGGAGTGAACACTGAAGCTTTCTTT; CDR3aa: CASTPEAGVNTEAFF
j_gene: TRBJ2-7; d_gene: NA; abundance: NA; v_gene: TRBV25-1; CDR3nt: TGTGCCAGCAGTGACAACAGGGCATCCTACGAGCAGTACTTC; CDR3aa: CASSDNRASYEQYF
j_gene: TRBJ2-3; d_gene: TRBD1; abundance: NA; v_gene: TRBV10-1; CDR3nt: TGCGCCAGCAGTGAAGGACAGGGGGAAACAGATACGCAGTATTTT; CDR3aa: CASSEGQGETDTQYF
j_gene: TRBJ1-5; d_gene: TRBD1; abundance: NA; v_gene: TRBV6-6; CDR3nt: TGTGCCAGCAGTTGGGACAGGCGTCAGCCCCAGCATTTT; CDR3aa: CASSWDRRQPQHF
j_gene: TRBJ1-1; d_gene: NA; abundance: few; v_gene: TRBV7-9; CDR3nt: TGTGCCAGCAGCAACGCTATTTCCGGGGCCACTGAAGCTTTCTTT; CDR3aa: CASSNAISGATEAFF